The present T cell receptor (beta chain) was sequenced within a study of identical twins. Whole-study findings and limits: Out-of-frame beta sequences exhibited a weaker degree of excess twin sharing. Out-of-frame alpha sequences common to twins were enriched for low generation probability. Zero-insertion results could be subject to partial confounding by invariant MAIT and iNKT cells.

TCRdb reprocessed the 5' RACE reads with MiXCR, giving one entry per CDR3 protein. The table includes hundreds of thousands of distinct CDR3 sequences, 11% to 15% detected once. This CDR3 has 14 amino acids. Germline assignment: CDR1 ENHRY and CDR2 SYGVKD. Between the trimmed V and J ends, which lost 8 bases and 9 bases, there was a span of 20 bases. This clonotype was counted between two and nine times. Its antigen remains unidentified. The rearrangement uses TRBV10-3 and TRBJ2-1; TRBD2 is a possible D gene (6 bases). The sample was memory (CD45RO+) T cells sorted from blood. The sequence came from a woman between 18 and 29 years old in good health. The CDR3 spells CAISSGGSSAEQFF. The CDR3 DNA sequence: TGTGCCATCTCCTCTGGGGGGAGCAGCGCTGAGCAGTTCTTC.